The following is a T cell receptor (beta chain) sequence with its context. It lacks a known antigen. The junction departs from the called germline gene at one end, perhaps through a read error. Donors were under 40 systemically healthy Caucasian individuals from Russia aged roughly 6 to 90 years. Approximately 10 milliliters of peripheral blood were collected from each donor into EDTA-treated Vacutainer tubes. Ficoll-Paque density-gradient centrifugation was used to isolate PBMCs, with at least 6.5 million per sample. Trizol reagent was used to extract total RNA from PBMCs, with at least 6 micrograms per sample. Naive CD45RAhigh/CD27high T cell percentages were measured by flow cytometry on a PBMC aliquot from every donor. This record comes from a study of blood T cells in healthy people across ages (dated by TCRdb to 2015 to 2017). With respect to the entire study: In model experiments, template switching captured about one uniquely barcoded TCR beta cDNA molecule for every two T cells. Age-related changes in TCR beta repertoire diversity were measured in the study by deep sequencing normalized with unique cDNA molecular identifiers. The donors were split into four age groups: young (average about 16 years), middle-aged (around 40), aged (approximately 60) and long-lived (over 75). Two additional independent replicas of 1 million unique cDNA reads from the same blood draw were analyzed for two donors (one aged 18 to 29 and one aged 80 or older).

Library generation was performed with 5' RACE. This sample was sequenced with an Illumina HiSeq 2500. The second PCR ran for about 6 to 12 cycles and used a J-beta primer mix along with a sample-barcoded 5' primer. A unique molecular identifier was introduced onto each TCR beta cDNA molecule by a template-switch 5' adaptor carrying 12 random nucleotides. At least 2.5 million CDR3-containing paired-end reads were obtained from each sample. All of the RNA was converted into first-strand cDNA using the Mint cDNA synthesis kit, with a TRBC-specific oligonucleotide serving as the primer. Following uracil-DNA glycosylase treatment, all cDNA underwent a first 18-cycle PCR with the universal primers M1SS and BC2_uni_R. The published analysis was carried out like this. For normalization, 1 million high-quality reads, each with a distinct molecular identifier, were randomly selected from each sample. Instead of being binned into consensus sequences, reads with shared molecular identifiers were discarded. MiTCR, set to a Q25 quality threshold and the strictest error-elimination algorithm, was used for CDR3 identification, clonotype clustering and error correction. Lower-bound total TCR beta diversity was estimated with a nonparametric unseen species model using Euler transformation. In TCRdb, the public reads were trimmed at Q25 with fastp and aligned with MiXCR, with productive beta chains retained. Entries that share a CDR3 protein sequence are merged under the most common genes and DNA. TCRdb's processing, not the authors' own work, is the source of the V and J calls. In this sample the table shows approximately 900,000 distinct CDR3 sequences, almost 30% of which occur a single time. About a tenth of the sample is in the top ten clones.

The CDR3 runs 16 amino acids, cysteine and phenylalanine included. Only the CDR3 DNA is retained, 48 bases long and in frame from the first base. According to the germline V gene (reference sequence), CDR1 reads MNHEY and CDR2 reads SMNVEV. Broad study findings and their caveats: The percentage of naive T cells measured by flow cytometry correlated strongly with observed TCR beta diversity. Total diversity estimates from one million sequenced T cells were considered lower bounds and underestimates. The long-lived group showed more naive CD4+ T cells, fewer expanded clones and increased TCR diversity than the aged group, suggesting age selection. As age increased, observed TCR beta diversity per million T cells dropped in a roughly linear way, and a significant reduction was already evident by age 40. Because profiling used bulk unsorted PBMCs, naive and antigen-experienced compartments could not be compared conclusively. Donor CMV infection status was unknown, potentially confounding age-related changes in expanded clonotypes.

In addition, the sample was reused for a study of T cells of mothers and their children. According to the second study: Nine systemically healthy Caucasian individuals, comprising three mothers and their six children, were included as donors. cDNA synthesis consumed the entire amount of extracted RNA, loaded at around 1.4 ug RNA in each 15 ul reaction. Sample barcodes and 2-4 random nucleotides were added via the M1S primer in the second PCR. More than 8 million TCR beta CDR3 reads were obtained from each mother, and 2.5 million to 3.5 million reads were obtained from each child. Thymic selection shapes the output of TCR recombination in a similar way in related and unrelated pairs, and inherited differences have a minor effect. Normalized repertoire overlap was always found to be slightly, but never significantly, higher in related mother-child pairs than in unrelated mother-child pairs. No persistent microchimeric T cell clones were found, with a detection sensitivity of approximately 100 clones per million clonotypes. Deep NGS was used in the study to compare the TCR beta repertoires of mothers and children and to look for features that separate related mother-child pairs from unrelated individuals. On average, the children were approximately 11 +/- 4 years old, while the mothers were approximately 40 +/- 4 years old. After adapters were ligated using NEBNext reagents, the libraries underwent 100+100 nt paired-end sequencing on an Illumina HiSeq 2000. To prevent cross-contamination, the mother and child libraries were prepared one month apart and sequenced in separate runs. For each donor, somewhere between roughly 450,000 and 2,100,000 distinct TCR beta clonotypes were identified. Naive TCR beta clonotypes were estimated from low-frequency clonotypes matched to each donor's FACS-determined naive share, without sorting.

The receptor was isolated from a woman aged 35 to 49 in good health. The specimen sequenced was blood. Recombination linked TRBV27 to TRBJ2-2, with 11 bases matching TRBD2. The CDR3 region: CASSPLAGAYAGERFF. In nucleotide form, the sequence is TGTGCCAGCAGTCCACTAGCGGGGGCGTACGCCGGGGAGCGGTTTTTT.